The present T cell receptor beta chain was sequenced within a study of blood T cells in healthy people across ages (dated by TCRdb to about 2015). With respect to the entire study: In model experiments, template switching captured about one uniquely barcoded TCR beta cDNA molecule for every two T cells. Age-related changes in TCR beta repertoire diversity were measured in the study by deep sequencing normalized with unique cDNA molecular identifiers. The donors were split into four age groups: young (average 16 years), middle-aged (39), aged (approximately 60) and long-lived (more than 80). Using the same blood draw, the study looked at two additional independent replicas of 1 million unique cDNA reads for two donors, one aged 18 to 30 and the other aged 80 or older. Points the paper makes about the study in general: Because profiling used bulk unsorted PBMCs, naive and antigen-experienced compartments could not be compared conclusively. Total diversity estimates from one million sequenced T cells were considered lower bounds and underestimates. Compared with the aged group, the long-lived group had more naive CD4+ T cells, fewer expanded clones and increased TCR diversity, a pattern suggesting age selection. As age increased, observed TCR beta diversity per million T cells dropped in a roughly linear way, and a significant reduction was already evident by age about 40. Donor CMV infection status was unknown, potentially confounding age-related changes in expanded clonotypes. The percentage of naive T cells measured by flow cytometry correlated strongly with observed TCR beta diversity.

The germline V gene encodes CDR1 DFQATT and CDR2 SNEGSKA (reference sequence). Trimmed from V: 7 bases; trimmed from J: 8 bases; junction bases lacking a gene match: 10. Measured from the cysteine to the phenylalanine, the CDR3 is 14 residues long. Of all the DNA, just the CDR3 is kept, 42 bases in frame from base 1. Receptor libraries were prepared by 5' RACE. These reads were obtained on an Illumina HiSeq 2500. A second PCR of about 6 to 12 cycles was run with a J-beta primer mix and a sample-barcoded 5' primer. A unique molecular identifier was introduced onto each TCR beta cDNA molecule by a template-switch 5' adaptor carrying 12 random nucleotides. Each sample yielded at least 3 million CDR3-containing paired-end reads. First-strand cDNA synthesis was performed from all RNA using the Mint cDNA synthesis kit, with priming by a TRBC-specific oligonucleotide. Following uracil-DNA glycosylase treatment, a first 18-cycle PCR with universal primers M1SS and BC2_uni_R was performed on all cDNA. The published analysis was carried out like this. For normalization, 1 million high-quality reads, each with a distinct molecular identifier, were randomly selected from each sample. Reads with shared molecular identifiers were discarded instead of being binned into consensus sequences. MiTCR, set to a Q25 quality threshold and the strictest error-elimination algorithm, was used for CDR3 identification, clonotype clustering and error correction. A nonparametric unseen species model with Euler transformation was used to estimate a lower bound on total TCR beta diversity. TCRdb trimmed the raw reads at Q25, called clones with MiXCR and kept productive beta chains. Each entry is one CDR3 protein sequence, shown with its most common DNA and genes. The V and J calls and clone size come from TCRdb's table, not from the authors' own analysis. Recorded for this sample are 500,000 to 550,000 distinct CDR3 sequences; about 25% of them occurred a single time. Jointly, the top ten make up roughly 9% of the sample.

Systemically healthy Caucasian individuals from Russia, 35 to 50 in total and aged about 6 to 90 years, were included as donors. Approximately 9 milliliters of peripheral blood were collected from each donor into EDTA-treated Vacutainer tubes. Ficoll-Paque density-gradient centrifugation was used to isolate PBMCs, with at least 7 million per sample. Total RNA was extracted from PBMCs with Trizol reagent, with at least 5 micrograms obtained per sample. Naive CD45RAhigh/CD27high T cell percentages were measured by flow cytometry on a PBMC aliquot from every donor. The sample holds a few counts of this clonotype. The target of this receptor is not known. One base away there is no much larger clone; base qualities are not given. These sequences were also reported in another study, on T cells of mothers and their children. Drawing on the second study: Nine systemically healthy Caucasian individuals served as donors, namely three mothers together with their six children. cDNA synthesis consumed the entire amount of extracted RNA, loaded at around 1.5 ug RNA in each 15 ul reaction. Sample barcodes and 2-4 random nucleotides were added via the M1S primer in the second PCR. More than 9 million TCR beta CDR3 reads were obtained from each mother, and 2.5 million to 3.5 million reads were obtained from each child. In both related and unrelated pairs, thymic selection shapes the output of TCR recombination in a similar way, with inherited differences having only a minor effect. Normalized repertoire overlap was always slightly but never significantly higher in related than unrelated mother-child pairs. No persistent microchimeric T cell clones were detected, at a sensitivity of approximately 100 clones per million clonotypes. To look for features that set related mother-child pairs apart from unrelated individuals, the researchers ran deep NGS to compare the TCR beta repertoires of mothers and children. The mean age was roughly 40 +/- 4 years for the mothers and approximately 11 +/- 4 years for the children. After adapters were ligated using NEBNext reagents, the libraries underwent 100+100 nt paired-end sequencing on an Illumina HiSeq 2000. To avoid cross-contamination, the mother libraries and the child libraries were prepared a month apart and sequenced in separate runs. Between about 500,000 and 2,100,000 distinct TCR beta clonotypes were identified per donor. Naive TCR beta clonotypes were estimated from low-frequency clonotypes matched to each donor's FACS-determined naive share, without sorting.

The specimen sequenced was blood. The receptor was derived from a boy aged 5-17 years in good health. This receptor chain uses TRBV20-1 and TRBJ1-6; 8 middle bases align to TRBD1. The DNA sequence follows: TGCAGTGTTCGGACAGGGAAATTGGATTCACCCCTCCACTTT. The encoded protein is CSVRTGKLDSPLHF.